The 20 T cell receptor beta chains given below trace back to one sample, sequenced in a study of shared T cell receptors in the human thymus (dated by TCRdb to the early 2020s). The method was the immunoSEQ multiplex PCR assay. TCRdb's version of the immuneACCESS table is confined to in-frame rearrangements and falls short of the full clone set. An unresolved V gene accounts for under half of the shortfall where checked; the remainder is of unknown origin. The table for this sample lists hundreds of thousands of clones; roughly 74% of them were counted only once. The biggest ten clones account for about 0.014% of the sample. These data also formed part of another study, on human thymus T cells.

Input material: thymocytes. All receptors derive from a boy under three years old with a congenital heart defect. Donor details come from another sample of the same person, matched by shared clones.

The chain links TRBV18 to TRBJ2-2; 8 bases match TRBD1. Looked up from germline, CDR1 is KGHSH and CDR2 is LQKENI. The J segment lost 6 bases and the V segment lost 3 bases, leaving 6 bases of the junction unmatched. CDR3 length: 15 amino acids. This CDR3 is CASSPDRGGAGELFF. CDR3 sequence (DNA): TGTGCCAGCTCACCCGACAGGGGTGGAGCCGGGGAGCTGTTTTTT.

The rearrangement joins TRBV14 to TRBJ1-4, with 7 bases fitting TRBD1. The CDR3 length is 14 residues. Germline values: CDR1 SGHDN, CDR2 FVKESK. V dropped 1 base and J dropped 8; count of bases not matched to a gene: 4. Here the CDR3 DNA reads TGTGCCAGCAGCCAAGGTCAGGGGGGAGAAAAACTGTTTTTT. It specifies CASSQGQGGEKLFF. The whole variable domain, filled in from reference TRBV14 and TRBJ1-4, reads EAGVTQFPSHSVIEKGQTVTLRCDPISGHDNLYWYRRVMGKEIKFLLHFVKESKQDESGMPNNRFLAERTGGTYSTLKVQPAELEDSGVYFCASSQGQGGEKLFFGSGTQLSVL.

The genes are TRBV7-9 and TRBJ1-4; D gene uncertain. Looked up from germline, CDR1 is SEHNR and CDR2 is FQNEAQ (reference sequence). V was pared by 2 bases and J by 7 bases, with 14 bases between. There are 15 residues in the CDR3. The CDR3 protein is CASSLRSRAGEKLFF. In DNA form, the CDR3 reads TGTGCCAGCAGCTTACGGTCGAGGGCCGGTGAAAAACTGTTTTTT.

The count of this clone is one. This chain joins TRBV21-1 and TRBJ2-7; TRBD2, the table's D call, lacks a check against the DNA. TRBV21-1 is labeled a pseudogene. The CDR3 is made up of 16 amino acids. The chain's CDR3 is CASSKGYREGRNEQYF. The CDR3 bases are TGTGCCAGCAGCAAGGGCTACAGGGAGGGTCGTAACGAGCAGTACTTC.

This chain connects TRBV27 to TRBJ2-5; tentative D call: TRBD1 (6 bases). Germline V gene sequence: CDR1 MNHEY, CDR2 SMNVEV (reference sequence). This CDR3 contains 14 residues. Trimming took 5 bases from V and 2 from J, leaving 12 bases between them. CDR3 sequence (DNA): TGTGCCAGCAGTACCCTGGGGGCTCAAGAGACCCAGTACTTC. Translating gives CASSTLGAQETQYF.

V and J are TRBV2 and TRBJ2-1, with 15 bases matching TRBD2. The CDR3 spans 15 residues. V gave up 7 bases and J gave up 7 bases; unmatched junction bases: 5. Per germline, CDR1 SNHLY and CDR2 FYNNEI. Here the CDR3 DNA reads TGTGCCAGCATCGGGACTAGCGGGAGGAGGAATGAGCAGTTCTTC. It encodes CASIGTSGRRNEQFF.

The J gene is TRBJ2-1, the V gene TRBV4-3, with 7 bases that match TRBD1. This CDR3 region has 16 residues. V gave up 1 base and J gave up 5 bases; unmatched junction bases: 8. Per germline, CDR1 LGHNA and CDR2 YSLEER. CDR3 nucleotides: TGCGCCAGCAGCCAAGCAGGGGGAACCAAAAACAATGAGCAGTTCTTC. It translates to CASSQAGGTKNNEQFF.

The chain employs TRBV5-1 and TRBJ2-1, with TRBD2 matching 9 bases. J was trimmed by 0 bases and V by 2 bases; bases with no gene match: 12. Germline V gene sequence: CDR1 SGHRS, CDR2 YFSETQ. The CDR3 contains 19 residues. CDR3 coding DNA: TGCGCCAGCAGCTTCGGTCTAGCGGGATCCCCCCGCTCCTACAATGAGCAGTTCTTC. Translation gives CASSFGLAGSPRSYNEQFF. Together with reference TRBV5-1 and TRBJ2-1, the CDR3 gives the full variable domain: KAGVTQTPRYLIKTRGQQVTLSCSPISGHRSVSWYQQTPGQGLQFLFEYFSETQRNKGNFPGRFSGRQFSNSRSEMNVSTLELGDSALYLCASSFGLAGSPRSYNEQFFGPGTRLTVL.

This clone was observed a handful of times. This specimen includes other DNA sequences encoding the same CDR3. The chain combines TRBV28 with TRBJ2-7; 14 bases are shared with TRBD2. The length of the CDR3 is 15 residues. The germline CDR1 and CDR2 sequences are MDHEN and SYDVKM. V lost 5 bases, J lost 4 bases, and 4 bases stayed unmatched. The DNA for the CDR3 is TGTGCCAGCAGTAGGACTAGCGGGAGGAGTTACGAGCAGTACTTC. Translating it yields CASSRTSGRSYEQYF.

The chain employs TRBV6-6 and TRBJ1-5; D is undetermined. V gave up 1 base and J gave up 2 bases, with 6 bases separating them. The CDR3 runs 14 residues. Per the germline V gene, CDR1 is MNHNY and CDR2 is SVGAGI (reference sequence). The CDR3, as DNA: TGTGCCAGCAGTTACTGCAGTTGCAATCAGCCCCAGCATTTT. This gives the protein CASSYCSCNQPQHF.

The chain combines TRBV15 with TRBJ1-4; 10 bases are shared with TRBD1. V was pared by 3 bases and J by 4 bases, with 2 bases of the junction left unmatched. The CDR3 is made up of 15 amino acids. CDR1 and CDR2 from the germline V gene are LNHNV and YYDKDF (reference sequence). The CDR3 protein is CATSRTGGLNEKLFF. DNA for the CDR3: TGTGCCACCAGCAGGACAGGGGGCCTTAATGAAAAACTGTTTTTT.

V usage is TRBV4-3 and J usage is TRBJ2-3; D is unresolved. Germline CDR1 reads LGHNA; CDR2 reads YSLEER. CDR3 length equals 15 residues. V was trimmed by 1 base and J by 2 bases, leaving 10 bases between them. CDR3 region: CASSQGLLPTDTQYF. The CDR3, as DNA: TGCGCCAGCAGCCAAGGACTTCTTCCCACAGATACGCAGTATTTT.

The rearrangement joins TRBV6-1 to TRBJ1-5; D not certain. V was pared by 8 bases and J by 0 bases, with 14 bases between. The germline CDR1 and CDR2 sequences are MNHNS and SASEGT. The CDR3 runs to 15 residues. The CDR3 DNA reads TGTGCCAGCGAAGCGATGTACTATAGCAATCAGCCCCAGCATTTT. Translating gives CASEAMYYSNQPQHF.

This sequence joins TRBV11-3 and TRBJ2-5; TRBD2 might be the D (6 bases). Trimming took off 1 base at V and 5 bases at J, with 14 bases between the two ends. Germline V gene lookup returns CDR1 SGHNT and CDR2 YENEEA. The CDR3 has 15 residues. This CDR3 is CASSLGGGRRETQYF. The CDR3, as DNA: TGTGCCAGCAGCTTAGGTGGGGGGAGAAGGGAGACCCAGTACTTC.

This chain links TRBV11-3 with TRBJ1-2, with TRBD1 matching over 7 bases. Germline V gene lookup returns CDR1 SGHNT and CDR2 YENEEA. V shed 3 bases and J 7 bases; nucleotides not matched to a gene: 11. CDR3 length: 15 residues. The CDR3 DNA reads TGTGCCAGCAGCTTGGAAAAACAGGGGAAGAGTGGCTACACCTTC. It yields the protein CASSLEKQGKSGYTF.

The rearrangement links TRBV18 to TRBJ2-2, with D possibly TRBD2 on 5 matching bases. The CDR3 runs to 13 residues. Germline V gives CDR1 KGHSH, CDR2 LQKENI. V shed 3 bases and J shed 7 bases, with 9 bases lying between them. The CDR3 DNA is TGTGCCAGCTCACCTGTCGGAGGCGGGGAGCTGTTTTTT. Protein: CASSPVGGGELFF.

This chain uses TRBV10-3 with TRBJ1-4; D gene ambiguous. Germline V lookup: CDR1 ENHRY, CDR2 SYGVKD. The CDR3 loop spans 15 amino acids. Trimming removed 6 bases at V and 8 bases at J, with 19 bases between. The CDR3 loop is CAIRRGGQGPEKLFF. The CDR3 DNA follows: TGTGCCATCAGGCGGGGTGGTCAAGGCCCCGAAAAACTGTTTTTT.

This clone was counted only a few times. This rearrangement joins TRBV20-1 to TRBJ1-1; D is unclear. V shed 6 bases and J shed 7 bases, with 12 bases lying between them. This CDR3 comprises 11 residues. From germline, CDR1 is DFQATT and CDR2 SNEGSKA (reference sequence). The CDR3 nucleotides are TGCAGTGCCAGGACTGCACGTGAAGCTTTCTTT. This sequence encodes CSARTAREAFF.

The chain has TRBV9 and TRBJ2-2; possible D gene TRBD1, 6 bases. Trimming stripped 4 bases from V and 3 bases from J, with 16 bases between. The CDR3 has 16 amino acids. The germline CDR1 and CDR2 sequences are SGDLS and YYNGEE. CDR3 residues: CASSPQGGQYTGELFF. CDR3 coding DNA: TGTGCCAGCAGCCCCCAAGGGGGTCAATACACCGGGGAGCTGTTTTTT. The whole variable domain, filled in from reference TRBV9 and TRBJ2-2, reads DSGVTQTPKHLITATGQRVTLRCSPRSGDLSVYWYQQSLDQGLQFLIQYYNGEERAKGNILERFSAQQFPDLHSELNLSSLELGDSALYFCASSPQGGQYTGELFFGEGSRLTVL.

This clone was picked up a small number of times. The V call is TRBV11-2, the J call TRBJ2-1, with unresolved D. The length of the CDR3 is 13 residues. With 5 bases removed from V and 7 bases from J, the gap between germline ends came to 12 bases. Germline CDR1 is SGHAT and CDR2 is FQNNGV. CDR3 sequence: CASSGRIGNEQFF. In DNA, the CDR3 is TGTGCCAGCAGCGGTAGAATTGGTAATGAGCAGTTCTTC.